This is a list of T cell receptor beta chains from one sample in a study of T cell responses to AZD1222 COVID-19 vaccine. Only in-frame clones appear in the TCRdb table, and some are missing; sequencing was by immunoSEQ multiplex PCR. The data contain 100,000 to 150,000 clones, approximately 90% of them seen just once; the ten biggest clones take up approximately 8%. The sequencing here drew on peripheral blood, taken 28 days after the second AZD1222 dose. Every receptor here comes from an adult who received the AZD1222 COVID-19 vaccine. CDR3s include the opening cysteine and the closing phenylalanine or tryptophan. A D gene is named only where the DNA matches it firmly. The size of a clone is reported for some rows only, either as once, few or many, or as a class for expanded clones.

NA NA TRBJ1-2 TRBV6-5 CASSTFRDHGYTF TGTGCCAGCAGTACATTCCGGGACCATGGCTACACCTTC
NA NA TRBJ1-3 TRBV7-9 CASSLQVSGNTIYF TGTGCCAGCAGCCTACAGGTTTCTGGAAACACCATATATTTT
NA NA TRBJ1-3 TRBV27 CASRRTGGLENTIYF TGTGCCAGCAGGAGAACTGGGGGTTTGGAAAACACCATATATTTT
NA TRBD1 TRBJ1-2 TRBV28 CASRTGQGADGYTF TGTGCCAGCAGAACAGGACAGGGGGCCGATGGCTACACCTTC
few NA TRBJ1-6 TRBV2 CASSVEGKGPLHF TGTGCCAGCAGTGTTGAGGGTAAGGGGCCCCTCCACTTT
NA TRBD1 TRBJ1-2 TRBV18 CASSPETGGIYGYTF TGTGCCAGCTCACCAGAGACAGGGGGGATTTATGGCTACACCTTC
once NA TRBJ1-6 TRBV28 CASSLAGSEVSPLHF TGTGCCAGCAGTTTGGCAGGGTCCGAAGTTTCACCCCTCCACTTT
NA NA TRBJ2-2 TRBV11-2 CASSFLDSRLFTNTGELFF TGTGCCAGCAGCTTTCTTGACAGCCGATTATTTACGAACACCGGGGAGCTGTTTTTT
NA NA TRBJ2-5 TRBV5-1 CASSFSGRTETQYF TGCGCCAGCAGCTTTTCGGGACGGACAGAGACCCAGTACTTC
NA TRBD2 TRBJ2-1 TRBV5-6 CASNGLADNEQFF TGTGCCAGCAACGGACTAGCGGACAATGAGCAGTTCTTC
NA TRBD1 TRBJ2-2 TRBV5-1 CASSLSSTGAGELFF TGCGCCAGCAGCTTGTCCTCGACAGGGGCCGGGGAGCTGTTTTTT
NA TRBD2 TRBJ2-3 TRBV7-6 CASSFLAGAAGSTDTQYF TGTGCCAGCAGCTTCCTAGCGGGGGCTGCAGGTAGCACAGATACGCAGTATTTT
NA TRBD1 TRBJ2-2 TRBV6-2/TRBV6-3 CASSYRDRVIGELFF TGTGCCAGCAGTTATCGCGACAGGGTGATCGGGGAGCTGTTTTTT
NA TRBD2 TRBJ2-5 TRBV7-2 CASSLGEGRGQETQYF TGTGCCAGCAGCTTAGGGGAGGGGCGCGGACAAGAGACCCAGTACTTC
NA NA TRBJ1-5 TRBV28 CASRPSGQPQHF TGTGCCAGCAGACCGTCCGGCCAGCCCCAGCATTTT
NA NA TRBJ2-7 TRBV5-5 CASSWTIGFPYEQYF TGTGCCAGCAGCTGGACTATAGGTTTCCCCTACGAGCAGTACTTC
NA NA TRBJ1-3 TRBV3-1/TRBV3-2 CASSQGAVGNTIYF TGTGCCAGCAGCCAGGGGGCGGTTGGAAACACCATATATTTT
once NA TRBJ1-1 TRBV7-8 CASSFTSGSTEAFF TGTGCCAGCAGCTTTACATCGGGAAGCACTGAAGCTTTCTTT
once NA TRBJ2-5 TRBV6-1 CASSEAQGANQETQYF TGTGCCAGCAGTGAAGCTCAAGGGGCTAACCAAGAGACCCAGTACTTC
NA NA TRBJ2-1 TRBV7-8 CASSLDPYNEQFF TGTGCCAGCAGCTTGGACCCGTACAATGAGCAGTTCTTC
few NA TRBJ2-7 TRBV15 CATSRELEYEQYF TGTGCCACCAGCAGAGAACTCGAGTACGAGCAGTACTTC
NA NA TRBJ1-6 TRBV28 CASSSIIGVVTLHF TGTGCCAGCAGTTCCATTATAGGGGTTGTAACCCTCCACTTT
NA NA TRBJ1-2 TRBV6-5 CASSYGQKNGGYTF TGTGCCAGCAGTTACGGGCAGAAAAACGGGGGCTACACCTTC
NA TRBD1 TRBJ2-7 TRBV2 CASRRDSYEQYF TGTGCCAGCAGGAGGGACAGCTACGAGCAGTACTTC
large NA TRBJ2-2 TRBV12-3/TRBV12-4 CASPSGGGELFF TGTGCCAGCCCCAGTGGGGGCGGGGAGCTGTTTTTT
NA NA TRBJ2-5 TRBV2 CASNRDNLLGETQYF TGTGCCAGCAACCGGGACAACCTTCTTGGGGAGACCCAGTACTTC
once NA TRBJ1-1 TRBV7-9 CASSLAGAKGTEAFF TGTGCCAGCAGCTTGGCAGGGGCAAAAGGCACTGAAGCTTTCTTT
NA NA TRBJ2-7 TRBV21-1 CASSANSYEQYF TGTGCCAGCAGCGCCAATTCCTACGAGCAGTACTTC
NA TRBD2 TRBJ2-7 TRBV6-5 CASSYTGLAGGYEQYF TGTGCCAGCAGTTATACGGGACTAGCGGGGGGCTACGAGCAGTACTTC
once NA TRBJ1-1 TRBV7-2 CASSLRGVGAEAFF TGTGCCAGCAGCTTAAGGGGGGTAGGCGCTGAAGCTTTCTTT
NA NA TRBJ2-7 TRBV18 CASSPWGGGAEQYF TGTGCCAGCTCACCGTGGGGAGGGGGCGCCGAGCAGTACTTC
NA NA TRBJ2-7 TRBV18 CASSPGSDEQYF TGTGCCAGCTCACCAGGGTCTGACGAGCAGTACTTC
NA NA TRBJ2-2 TRBV18 CASSTGAANTGELFF TGTGCCAGCTCAACCGGGGCCGCGAACACCGGGGAGCTGTTTTTT
once TRBD1 TRBJ2-1 TRBV18 CASSPDRGSSYNEQFF TGTGCCAGCTCACCAGACAGGGGGAGCTCCTACAATGAGCAGTTCTTC
NA NA TRBJ2-1 TRBV6-1 CASSEGTVSYNEQFF TGTGCCAGCAGTGAAGGAACAGTCTCCTACAATGAGCAGTTCTTC
NA TRBD1 TRBJ1-5 TRBV5-5 CASSKGTGSNQPQHF TGTGCCAGCAGCAAAGGGACAGGGAGCAATCAGCCCCAGCATTTT
NA NA TRBJ1-5 TRBV7-9 CASSLDMGYSNQPQHF TGTGCCAGCAGCTTAGATATGGGGTATAGCAATCAGCCCCAGCATTTT
NA NA TRBJ2-7 TRBV7-9 CASSFPGDYEQYF TGTGCCAGCAGCTTCCCGGGGGACTACGAGCAGTACTTC
NA NA TRBJ1-1 TRBV28 CASTPGGARGTEAFF TGTGCCAGCACACCGGGGGGGGCTAGGGGCACTGAAGCTTTCTTT
NA NA TRBJ2-7 TRBV24-1 CATSDSAAPGREQYF TGTGCCACCAGTGATAGTGCGGCCCCGGGGAGGGAGCAGTACTTC
NA NA TRBJ1-5 TRBV7-9 CASSSGGRVNQPQHF TGTGCCAGCAGCTCGGGTGGGAGGGTAAATCAGCCCCAGCATTTT
once NA TRBJ1-1 TRBV27 CASSPLRGHMNTEAFF TGTGCCAGCAGCCCCCTCCGGGGCCATATGAACACTGAAGCTTTCTTT
once NA TRBJ2-5 TRBV6-2/TRBV6-3 CASSNHGGDTQETQYF TGTGCCAGCAGTAACCACGGCGGGGACACCCAAGAGACCCAGTACTTC
few TRBD2 TRBJ2-2 TRBV7-2 CASSLFPAGPSSTGELFF TGTGCCAGCAGCTTATTCCCAGCGGGGCCCTCCTCCACCGGGGAGCTGTTTTTT
NA NA TRBJ1-2 TRBV28 CASSSSQGNYGYTF TGTGCCAGCAGTTCCTCACAGGGAAACTATGGCTACACCTTC
NA NA TRBJ1-4 TRBV12-3/TRBV12-4 CASSLGETEKLFF TGTGCCAGCAGTTTGGGGGAGACTGAAAAACTGTTTTTT
NA TRBD2 TRBJ2-1 TRBV4-1 CASSQDPSGDTYNEQFF TGCGCCAGCAGCCAAGATCCTAGCGGGGATACTTACAATGAGCAGTTCTTC
NA TRBD1 TRBJ2-3 TRBV24-1 CATSDTRTGDGITDTQYF TGTGCCACCAGTGATACCCGGACAGGGGATGGAATCACAGATACGCAGTATTTT
NA NA TRBJ2-7 TRBV6-5 CASSAVWANSYEQYF TGTGCCAGCAGCGCCGTTTGGGCTAATTCATACGAGCAGTACTTC
NA TRBD2 TRBJ2-7 TRBV18 CASSPGAGMWEQYF TGTGCCAGCTCACCCGGAGCGGGGATGTGGGAGCAGTACTTC
NA NA TRBJ2-2 TRBV10-1 CASTDRLGELFF TGCGCCAGCACTGACAGACTCGGGGAGCTGTTTTTT
NA NA TRBJ2-6 TRBV25-1 CASSGGFSGANVLTF TGTGCCAGCAGTGGAGGCTTCTCTGGGGCCAACGTCCTGACTTTC
NA TRBD1 TRBJ2-3 TRBV5-1 CASSPADRGTDTQYF TGCGCCAGCAGCCCGGCGGACAGGGGCACAGATACGCAGTATTTT
NA TRBD1 TRBJ2-7 TRBV28 CASSLWDRIPYEQYF TGTGCCAGCAGTTTATGGGACAGGATACCCTACGAGCAGTACTTC
NA NA TRBJ2-2 TRBV5-1 CASSLVWTPQSSGELFF TGCGCCAGCAGCTTGGTATGGACACCCCAAAGTTCCGGGGAGCTGTTTTTT